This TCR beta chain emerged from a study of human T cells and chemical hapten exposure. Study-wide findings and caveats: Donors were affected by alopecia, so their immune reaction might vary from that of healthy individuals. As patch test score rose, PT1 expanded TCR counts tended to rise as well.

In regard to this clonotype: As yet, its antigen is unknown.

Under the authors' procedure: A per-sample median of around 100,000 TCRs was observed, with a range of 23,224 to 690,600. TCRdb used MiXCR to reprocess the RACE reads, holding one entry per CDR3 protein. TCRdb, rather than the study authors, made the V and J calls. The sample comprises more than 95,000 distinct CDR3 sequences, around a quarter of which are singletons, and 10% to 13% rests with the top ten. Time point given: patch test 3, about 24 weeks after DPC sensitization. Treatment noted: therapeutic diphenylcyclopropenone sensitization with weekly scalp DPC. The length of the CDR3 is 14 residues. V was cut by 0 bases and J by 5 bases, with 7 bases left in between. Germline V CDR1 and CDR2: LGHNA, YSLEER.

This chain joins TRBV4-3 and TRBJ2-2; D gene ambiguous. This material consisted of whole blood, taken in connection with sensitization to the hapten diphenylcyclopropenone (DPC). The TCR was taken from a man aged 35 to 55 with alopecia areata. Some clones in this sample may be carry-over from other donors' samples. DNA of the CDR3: TGCGCCAGCAGCCAAGAATACGGGACCGGGGAGCTGTTTTTT. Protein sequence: CASSQEYGTGELFF.